Shown below are 5 T cell receptor beta chains from a single sample sequenced in a study of T cells in Graves' hyperthyroidism and ophthalmopathy. Regions amplified from RNA transcripts were the TCR beta CDR3 regions. The HTBI primer set served for first-round RT-PCR of the TCR CDR3. MiXCR, applied by TCRdb to the multiplex PCR reads, yields one record per CDR3 protein. Found here are about 600,000 distinct CDR3 sequences, approximately 15% of them singletons; the top ten hold less than 3.5%. Sequenced input: blood. The receptors stem from a woman in her forties with Graves' ophthalmopathy.

The J gene is TRBJ2-2, the V gene TRBV4-1, with unresolved D. Between the trimmed V and J ends, which lost 2 bases and 9 bases, there was a span of 10 bases. Per the germline V gene, CDR1 is MGHRA and CDR2 is YSYEKL. CDR3 length equals 13 residues. The CDR3 sequence: CASSQTVPRELFF. In DNA, the CDR3 is TGCGCCAGCAGCCAAACCGTGCCTCGGGAGCTGTTTTTT.

Only a few counts were recorded for this clonotype. The CDR3 sequence: CSVRTSGGVKQFF. The CDR3 DNA sequence: TGCAGCGTCCGGACTAGCGGGGGGGTGAAGCAGTTCTTC. The rearrangement joins TRBV29-1 to TRBJ2-1; 15 nucleotides agree with TRBD2. The CDR3 contains 13 residues. Germline lookup yields CDR1 SQVTM and CDR2 ANQGSEA. V was pared by 6 bases and J by 11 bases, with 5 bases of the junction left unmatched.

This clonotype was counted between two and nine times. Being one base from a much bigger clone, this may be a read error. The CDR3: CASSLAAGGYNEQFF. As DNA, the CDR3 is TGTGCCAGCAGCTTAGCAGCGGGAGGCTACAATGAGCAGTTCTTC. V is TRBV7-2 and J is TRBJ2-1, with 9 bases matching TRBD2. This CDR3 has 15 amino acids. The ends lost 0 bases at V and 3 bases at J; junction bases unmatched: 0. The germline gives CDR1 SGHTA, CDR2 FQGNSA.

The chain combines TRBV6-2 or TRBV6-3 with TRBJ1-4; 9 nucleotides line up with TRBD1. Germline V gene sequence: CDR1 MNHEY, CDR2 SVGEGT. The CDR3 sequence is 16 residues long. V shed 2 bases and J 8 bases; nucleotides not matched to a gene: 9. This CDR3 is CASSYESGQGWEKLFF. CDR3 DNA: TGTGCCAGCAGTTACGAATCGGGACAGGGTTGGGAAAAACTGTTTTTT.

The chain recombines TRBV11-2 with TRBJ2-7, with 13 positions matching TRBD2. V lost 4 bases and J lost 3; bases outside the gene matches: 6. Germline-derived CDR1 and CDR2 are SGHAT and FQNNGV. The CDR3 extends over 16 amino acids. The CDR3 region is CASSSLAGGTRYEQYF. As DNA, the CDR3 is TGTGCCAGCAGCTCACTAGCGGGAGGGACACGCTACGAGCAGTACTTC.